The next 5 T cell receptor beta chains were all read from a single sample in a study of technical replicates of blood from a few donors (dated 2017 in TCRdb). The library was produced with the immunoSEQ multiplex PCR assay. What TCRdb holds here is the immuneACCESS table cut down to in-frame rearrangements. Part of the clones is not present; checked against another copy, under half of the missing clones reflect an unresolved V gene, and the others are unexplained. This sample has around 30,000 clones in its table, and around nine tenths of those were observed once. Of the sample, approximately 4% is held by the ten largest clones. Sequenced material: PBMCs. Receptor source: a human donor in good health. Some clones in this sample may be carry-over from other donors' samples.

This chain uses TRBV19 with TRBJ2-6; 10 bases align to TRBD2. Trimming removed 5 bases from V and 1 base from J; junction bases left unmatched: 5. CDR3 length equals 17 residues. In germline, CDR1 is LNHDA, CDR2 SQIVND (reference sequence). The CDR3 protein is CASSVLAGVSGANVLTF. CDR3 in DNA: TGTGCCAGTAGTGTCCTAGCGGGAGTTTCTGGGGCCAACGTCCTGACTTTC.

The CDR3, as DNA: TGTGCCAGCAGCACTTACACAGCCGGGGAGCTGTTTTTT. It is translated as CASSTYTAGELFF. The chain joins TRBV7-3 to TRBJ2-2; D is unresolved. Trimming removed 5 bases from V and 6 bases from J, with 10 bases in between. The germline V gene has CDR1 SGHTA and CDR2 FQGTGA. This CDR3 has 13 amino acids. The entire variable domain, with the rest obtained from reference TRBV7-3 and TRBJ2-2, is as follows: GAGVSQTPSNKVTEKGKYVELRCDPISGHTALYWYRQSLGQGPEFLIYFQGTGAADDSGLPNDRFFAVRPEGSVSTLKIQRTERGDSAVYLCASSTYTAGELFFGEGSRLTVL.

The chain links TRBV5-6 to TRBJ1-3; a possible D gene is TRBD1 (5 bases). CDR1 and CDR2 (germline): SGHDT, YYEEEE. Trimming left V 0 bases short and J 4 bases short, with 8 bases between. CDR3 size: 14 residues. CDR3 amino acids: CASSLVAGGNTIYF. CDR3 bases: TGTGCCAGCAGCTTGGTCGCAGGGGGAAACACCATATATTTT.

This clone was detected once. This sequence joins TRBV7-8 and TRBJ1-2, with D unclear. Germline CDR1 SGHVS, CDR2 FQNEAQ. The CDR3 totals 16 residues. V shed 5 bases and J shed 3 bases, with 19 bases lying between them. The chain's CDR3 is CASSPRTLIEDYGYTF. The CDR3 DNA follows: TGTGCCAGCAGCCCGAGGACTCTAATTGAAGACTATGGCTACACCTTC.

The V gene is TRBV29-1, the J gene TRBJ1-1, with TRBD1 as a possible D gene (6 bases). V gave up 2 bases and J gave up 10 bases, with 14 bases separating them. Germline lookup yields CDR1 SQVTM and CDR2 ANQGSEA. The CDR3 totals 12 residues. CDR3 amino acids: CSVERGAQGAFF. The CDR3 DNA reads TGCAGCGTTGAACGGGGGGCCCAAGGAGCTTTCTTT. Full variable domain (outside the CDR3, taken from reference TRBV29-1 and TRBJ1-1): SAVISQKPSRDICQRGTSLTIQCQVDSQVTMMFWYRQQPGQSLTLIATANQGSEATYESGFVIDKFPISRPNLTFSTLTVSNMSPEDSSIYLCSVERGAQGAFFGQGTRLTVV.